The 7 T cell receptor beta chains given below trace back to one sample, sequenced in a study of T-cell memory formation after mild COVID-19. TCRdb fed the 5' RACE reads into MiXCR, producing one record per CDR3 protein. This sample yields around 410,000 distinct CDR3 sequences, of which about 25% are seen a single time; under 15% belongs to the top ten. The source material was PBMCs or a T cell subset sorted from them (not recorded which). The receptors were sampled from an adult woman who had mild COVID-19 (a few samples of this study predate the infection). Cell type and time point are not known.

The chain couples TRBV6-6 to TRBJ2-7; 7 bases agree with TRBD1. The V gene's germline CDR1 is MNHNY and CDR2 SVGAGI (reference sequence). V was clipped by 9 bases and J by 3 bases; unmatched bases: 8. The length of the CDR3 is 13 residues. The chain's CDR3 is CASVTGLGYEQYF. The CDR3 coding sequence is TGTGCCAGTGTGACAGGGTTGGGCTACGAGCAGTACTTC.

This clonotype turned up a few times. V is TRBV19 and J is TRBJ1-1, with D possibly matching TRBD1 (5 bases). The CDR3 sequence is 14 residues long. The germline CDR1 and CDR2 sequences are LNHDA and SQIVND (reference sequence). V lost 0 bases to trimming and J lost 5 bases, with 10 bases between them. The CDR3 region is CASSIEAGWTEAFF. The CDR3 coding sequence is TGTGCCAGTAGTATAGAGGCAGGGTGGACTGAAGCTTTCTTT.

This clonotype was counted only a few times. CDR3 bases: TGTGCCAGCATCCAGGGCTACGAGCAGTACTTC. This sequence encodes CASIQGYEQYF. The chain links TRBV2 to TRBJ2-7, with D perhaps matching TRBD1 (5 bases). V lost 7 bases, J lost 3 bases, and 7 bases lay in between. The germline V gene has CDR1 SNHLY and CDR2 FYNNEI. This CDR3 spans 11 amino acids.

The chain uses TRBV2 and TRBJ2-5; tentative D call: TRBD2 (5 bases). Between the trimmed V and J ends, which lost 3 bases and 2 bases, there was a span of 10 bases. Looked up from germline, CDR1 is SNHLY and CDR2 is FYNNEI. This CDR3 region has 14 residues. CDR3 amino acids: CASSDWTSQETQYF. CDR3 DNA sequence: TGTGCCAGCAGTGACTGGACTTCTCAAGAGACCCAGTACTTC. The full variable domain, its missing parts supplied by reference TRBV2 and TRBJ2-5, is EPEVTQTPSHQVTQMGQEVILRCVPISNHLYFYWYRQILGQKVEFLVSFYNNEISEKSEIFDDQFSVERPDGSNFTLKIRSTKLEDSAMYFCASSDWTSQETQYFGPGTRLLVL.

This chain uses TRBV12-3 or TRBV12-4 with TRBJ1-1, with a weak D call TRBD1 (6 bases). The CDR3 spans 13 residues. V was cut by 9 bases and J by 5 bases, with 16 bases left in between. The CDR3 DNA is TGTGCCAGTCGTTCTGTGGGGGCGACTGAAGCTTTCTTT. Amino acids: CASRSVGATEAFF.

The genes are TRBV15 and TRBJ2-7, with 7 bases aligning to TRBD1. The CDR3 consists of 16 residues. Per the germline V gene, CDR1 is LNHNV and CDR2 is YYDKDF (reference sequence). J lost 3 bases, V lost 5 bases, and 13 bases had no gene match. CDR3: CATSDRETSGDYEQYF. The CDR3, as DNA: TGTGCCACCAGCGACAGGGAGACCTCCGGGGACTACGAGCAGTACTTC. The variable domain in full, completed from reference TRBV15 and TRBJ2-7, reads DAMVIQNPRYQVTQFGKPVTLSCSQTLNHNVMYWYQQKSSQAPKLLFHYYDKDFNNEADTPDNFQSRRPNTSFCFLDIRSPGLGDTAMYLCATSDRETSGDYEQYFGPGTRLTVT.

This clonotype was detected a few times. CDR3 sequence reads: CASSLAGVKDTQYF. The CDR3 region has the DNA TGTGCCAGCAGCTTGGCCGGGGTAAAAGATACGCAGTATTTT. V usage is TRBV5-6 and J usage is TRBJ2-3; perhaps TRBD2 as D (5 bases). This CDR3 comprises 14 residues. Germline CDR1 reads SGHDT; CDR2 reads YYEEEE. V was clipped by 0 bases and J by 5 bases, with 10 bases between them.